These 18 T cell receptor beta chains came from one sample sequenced in a study of cytotoxic CD8 clonotypes in ibrutinib-treated CLL. Repertoires were generated with immunoSEQ multiplex PCR, while TCRdb's copy carries only in-frame clones and drops some. This sample has 270,000 or so clones, with roughly 76% found just once. The source material was PBMCs, sampled at disease progression, from a patient treated with ibrutinib. The receptors derive from a human donor with chronic lymphocytic leukemia.

The chain joins TRBV27 to TRBJ2-2; the D gene is possibly TRBD2 (6 bases). With 6 bases removed from V and 8 bases from J, the gap between germline ends came to 25 bases. The germline gives CDR1 MNHEY, CDR2 SMNVEV (reference sequence). CDR3 length: 17 amino acids. CDR3 in amino acids: CASSRRGSALQGGELFF. CDR3 in DNA: TGTGCCAGCAGCCGTCGGGGGTCAGCTCTCCAGGGAGGGGAGCTGTTTTTT.

In DNA, the CDR3 is TGTGCCAGTAGTTCCGGGGGCGTCGGGACTGAAGCTTTCTTT. Its protein is CASSSGGVGTEAFF. The rearrangement uses TRBV19 and TRBJ1-1; perhaps TRBD1 as D (6 bases). V lost 5 bases to trimming and J lost 5 bases, with 15 bases between them. Germline V gene data show CDR1 as LNHDA and CDR2 as SQIVND (reference sequence). The CDR3 is 14 amino acids.

V and J are TRBV27 and TRBJ1-2; the match to TRBD1 covers 10 bases. CDR3 length: 13 amino acids. Germline V gene lookup returns CDR1 MNHEY and CDR2 SMNVEV (reference sequence). With V trimmed by 6 bases and J by 8 bases, 6 bases remained unmatched. CDR3 DNA sequence: TGTGCCAGCAGCCGGGACAGGGGAATAGGCTACACCTTC. This translates into CASSRDRGIGYTF.

CDR3 loop: CATSRDHNGDSDEKLFF. The DNA for the CDR3 is TGTGCCACCAGCAGAGATCATAATGGGGACTCTGATGAAAAACTGTTTTTT. This chain connects TRBV15 to TRBJ1-4, with D tentatively TRBD1 (5 bases). The V and J ends lost 0 bases and 6 bases respectively, with 17 bases between them. This CDR3 region has 17 residues. From germline, CDR1 is LNHNV and CDR2 YYDKDF (reference sequence). Full variable domain (remainder filled in from reference TRBV15 and TRBJ1-4): DAMVIQNPRYQVTQFGKPVTLSCSQTLNHNVMYWYQQKSSQAPKLLFHYYDKDFNNEADTPDNFQSRRPNTSFCFLDIRSPGLGDTAMYLCATSRDHNGDSDEKLFFGSGTQLSVL.

The rearrangement joins TRBV2 to TRBJ1-2; D is ambiguous. Deletions cut 7 bases from V and 6 bases from J, with 9 bases between. This CDR3 has 11 amino acids. Germline lookup yields CDR1 SNHLY and CDR2 FYNNEI. The CDR3 protein is CASNREDGYTF. The CDR3 DNA is TGTGCCAGCAATAGGGAAGATGGCTACACCTTC.

The chain has TRBV14 and TRBJ1-1; 7 positions match TRBD1. V lost 2 bases, J lost 8 bases, and 8 bases stayed unmatched. Germline CDR1 reads SGHDN; CDR2 reads FVKESK. The CDR3 contains 14 residues. Written as DNA, the CDR3 is TGTGCCAGCAGCCAACGCTCCGGGACAGCAGAAGCTTTCTTT. Protein sequence: CASSQRSGTAEAFF.

Here the CDR3 reads CASSLDVGTQYF. CDR3 DNA: TGTGCCAGCAGCTTAGACGTAGGGACCCAGTACTTC. V usage is TRBV7-2 and J usage is TRBJ2-5; no firm D call. Germline V gene data show CDR1 as SGHTA and CDR2 as FQGNSA. The CDR3 consists of 12 residues. V lost 1 base and J lost 7, with 7 bases in between.

The chain has TRBV5-1 and TRBJ2-6; D is uncertain. CDR3 size: 17 residues. Between the trimmed V and J ends, which lost 1 base and 2 bases, there was a span of 13 bases. Germline lookup yields CDR1 SGHRS and CDR2 YFSETQ. The chain's CDR3 is CASSLNLAPTGANVLTF. The CDR3 coding sequence is TGCGCCAGCAGCTTGAATCTTGCCCCAACTGGGGCCAACGTCCTGACTTTC.

The chain links TRBV2 to TRBJ2-3; 12 bases agree with TRBD2. Germline V gives CDR1 SNHLY, CDR2 FYNNEI. The CDR3 loop spans 15 amino acids. The junction had 1 base not matched to a gene; V was cut back by 2 bases and J by 4 bases. The CDR3 spells CASSELAGGPDTQYF. The CDR3 region has the DNA TGTGCCAGCAGTGAACTAGCGGGAGGGCCAGATACGCAGTATTTT.

This clone was counted a few times. The V call is TRBV6-5, the J call TRBJ2-5; the D is unclear. The germline V and J ends were trimmed by 4 bases and 9 bases, with 18 bases remaining between them. CDR3 length: 14 residues. CDR1 and CDR2 from the germline V gene are MNHEY and SVGAGI. The CDR3 nucleotides are TGTGCCAGCAGTTGGTCGTTAGATAGGGTGTCCCAGTACTTC. It translates to CASSWSLDRVSQYF.

The chain has TRBV7-2 and TRBJ2-2, with D unresolved. V lost 5 bases and J 8 bases, leaving 9 bases between the germline ends. Per the germline V gene, CDR1 is SGHTA and CDR2 is FQGNSA. This CDR3 contains 12 residues. The CDR3 sequence: CASSGEWGELFF. Written as DNA, the CDR3 is TGTGCCAGCAGCGGAGAATGGGGGGAGCTGTTTTTT.

V gene TRBV9 combines with J gene TRBJ1-1, with 7 bases aligning to TRBD1. Germline values: CDR1 SGDLS, CDR2 YYNGEE. With 0 bases clipped from V and 7 bases from J, the junction kept 3 bases outside the gene matches. The CDR3 sequence is 13 residues long. The CDR3, as DNA: TGTGCCAGCAGCGTAGATCGGGACAGTGAAGCTTTCTTT. It encodes CASSVDRDSEAFF.

The rearrangement links TRBV11-2 to TRBJ2-1; weak D call: TRBD2 (5 bases). Germline V gives CDR1 SGHAT, CDR2 FQNNGV. The CDR3 loop spans 16 amino acids. V lost 7 bases, J lost 5 bases, and 21 bases lay in between. CDR3 DNA: TGTGCCAGCAACCGAGGGAGACAACTTGACCACAATGAGCAGTTCTTC. Translating gives CASNRGRQLDHNEQFF.

J is TRBJ1-1 and V is TRBV12-5; D gene ambiguous. The CDR3 covers 14 residues. In germline, CDR1 is LGHNT, CDR2 FRNRAP. V was cut by 6 bases and J by 0 bases, with 11 bases left in between. CDR3 residues: CASGPGLMNTEAFF. The CDR3 DNA is TGTGCTAGTGGCCCAGGACTGATGAACACTGAAGCTTTCTTT.

The chain combines TRBV7-2 with TRBJ1-2; tentatively, D is TRBD1 (6 bases). Trimming shortened V by 5 bases and J by 3 bases, and 16 bases separated the two germline ends. The CDR3 has 15 amino acids. Germline V gives CDR1 SGHTA, CDR2 FQGNSA. CDR3: CASSPNPGDDYGYTF. The CDR3 DNA reads as TGTGCCAGCAGCCCAAATCCAGGGGACGACTATGGCTACACCTTC.

J is TRBJ2-2 and V is TRBV2; maybe TRBD1 (6 bases). Trimming cost V 8 bases and J 5 bases, with 12 bases left between them. The CDR3 contains 13 residues. The V gene's germline CDR1 is SNHLY and CDR2 FYNNEI. The CDR3 DNA follows: TGTGCCAGCCGATGGGGGCATACCGGGGAGCTGTTTTTT. Encoded protein: CASRWGHTGELFF.

The V and J genes are TRBV6-5 and TRBJ1-2; D is uncertain. Trimming cost V 2 bases and J 6 bases, with 13 bases left between them. This CDR3 is built from 14 residues. Germline CDR1 reads MNHEY; CDR2 reads SVGAGI. In DNA form, the CDR3 reads TGTGCCAGCAGTTACGGGCCAAACGGGGATGGCTACACCTTC. Residues: CASSYGPNGDGYTF.

In nucleotides, the CDR3 is TGCAGCGTTGAAGGCAGCTACAATGAGCAGTTCTTC. It encodes CSVEGSYNEQFF. This chain uses TRBV29-1 with TRBJ2-1; no definite D call. The CDR3 consists of 12 residues. CDR1 and CDR2 (germline): SQVTM, ANQGSEA. V shed 1 base and J shed 3 bases, with 4 bases lying between them.